This record concerns one TCR beta chain sequence. Generated by immunoSEQ multiplex PCR, the TCRdb table keeps only in-frame clones and is missing some. The sample contains some 52,000 clones, approximately 81% of which appear only once. These data belong to a study of PD-L1 blockade in urothelial cancer. The overall study: The patients' atezolizumab therapy, 1,200 mg intravenously every 3 weeks, started at some point between 2014 and 2016. At 3 weeks after treatment start (second dose) and again at 6 weeks, blood was analyzed.

Time point described: pretreatment peripheral blood. The patients' disease, urothelial carcinoma, was locally advanced or metastatic. Patients each gave 1 to 8 samples, pretreatment and on-treatment. This CDR3 comprises 14 residues. Germline CDR1 LNHDA, CDR2 SQIVND (reference sequence). Trimming cost V 6 bases and J 8 bases; bases outside gene matches: 7. This material consisted of PBMCs, taken around atezolizumab (anti-PD-L1) treatment. The sequence came from a man aged 65 to 85 with urothelial cancer. The chain couples TRBV19 to TRBJ1-2; 12 bases fit TRBD1. In nucleotides, the CDR3 is TGTGCCAGTAGAGAGGGACAGGGGGCTAGAGGCTACACCTTC. As protein: CASREGQGARGYTF.